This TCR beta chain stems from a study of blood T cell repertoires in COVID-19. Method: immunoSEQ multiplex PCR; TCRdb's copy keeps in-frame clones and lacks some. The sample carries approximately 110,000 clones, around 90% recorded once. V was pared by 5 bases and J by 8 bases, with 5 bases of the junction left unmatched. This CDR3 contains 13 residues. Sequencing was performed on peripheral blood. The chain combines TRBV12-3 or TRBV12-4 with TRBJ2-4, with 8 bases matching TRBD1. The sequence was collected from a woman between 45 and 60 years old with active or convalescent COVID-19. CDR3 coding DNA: TGTGCCAGCAGTCCACTGGGACAGGACATTCAGTACTTC. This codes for CASSPLGQDIQYF.